These T cell receptor beta chains were read from a single sample in a study of blood T cell repertoires in COVID-19. Method: immunoSEQ multiplex PCR; TCRdb's copy keeps in-frame clones and lacks some. The sample records roughly 670,000 clones, over 80% being singletons. The sample consisted of peripheral blood. Source of these receptors: a young woman with acute or convalescent COVID-19. The CDR3 runs from the conserved cysteine through the conserved F or W. The order of the fields is J gene, D gene, clone size, V gene, CDR3 protein, CDR3 DNA. A D gene is named only where the DNA matches it firmly. Expanded clones are given a class, and other clones once, few, many or no size at all.

j_gene: TRBJ2-7; d_gene: -; abundance: -; v_gene: TRBV14; CDR3aa: CASSQDEFWGEKYQYF; CDR3nt: TGTGCCAGCAGCCAAGATGAATTTTGGGGGGAAAAATACCAGTACTTC
j_gene: TRBJ1-4; d_gene: TRBD1; abundance: -; v_gene: TRBV11-2; CDR3aa: CASSHGTGVEKLFF; CDR3nt: TGTGCCAGCTCGCATGGGACAGGCGTTGAAAAACTGTTTTTT
j_gene: TRBJ2-7; d_gene: -; abundance: -; v_gene: TRBV29-1; CDR3aa: CSGGAAIYEQYF; CDR3nt: TGCAGCGGGGGGGCAGCGATCTACGAGCAGTACTTC
j_gene: TRBJ1-3; d_gene: -; abundance: -; v_gene: TRBV19; CDR3aa: CASSISVLLGNTIYF; CDR3nt: TGTGCCAGTAGTATATCGGTCCTACTTGGAAACACCATATATTTT
j_gene: TRBJ1-5; d_gene: -; abundance: once; v_gene: TRBV10-3; CDR3aa: CAISESSAGAHSNQPQHF; CDR3nt: TGTGCCATCAGTGAGTCGAGCGCAGGGGCACATAGCAATCAGCCCCAGCATTTT
j_gene: TRBJ1-5; d_gene: TRBD1; abundance: -; v_gene: TRBV19; CDR3aa: CASSVQGAGQPQHF; CDR3nt: TGTGCCAGTAGTGTACAGGGGGCAGGCCAGCCCCAGCATTTT
j_gene: TRBJ2-6; d_gene: -; abundance: -; v_gene: TRBV24-1; CDR3aa: CATSRGAGANVLTF; CDR3nt: TGTGCCACCAGTCGCGGGGCCGGGGCCAACGTCCTGACTTTC
j_gene: TRBJ1-2; d_gene: -; abundance: -; v_gene: TRBV6-2/TRBV6-3; CDR3aa: CASSRETNYGYTF; CDR3nt: TGTGCCAGCAGTCGGGAGACTAACTATGGCTACACCTTC
j_gene: TRBJ1-2; d_gene: -; abundance: -; v_gene: TRBV6-5; CDR3aa: CASRGGARGYYGYTF; CDR3nt: TGTGCCAGCAGAGGTGGGGCCAGGGGCTACTATGGCTACACCTTC
j_gene: TRBJ1-2; d_gene: -; abundance: -; v_gene: TRBV7-2; CDR3aa: CASSLAPLDYGYTF; CDR3nt: TGTGCCAGCAGCTTAGCGCCCCTAGACTATGGCTACACCTTC
j_gene: TRBJ1-5; d_gene: TRBD1; abundance: -; v_gene: TRBV24-1; CDR3aa: CATSDRDRGKPQHF; CDR3nt: TGTGCCACCAGTGACAGGGACAGGGGTAAGCCCCAGCATTTT
j_gene: TRBJ1-3; d_gene: -; abundance: once; v_gene: TRBV4-3; CDR3aa: CASSQGTRYSGNTIYF; CDR3nt: TGCGCCAGCAGCCAAGGGACACGCTACTCTGGAAACACCATATATTTT
j_gene: TRBJ1-6; d_gene: -; abundance: -; v_gene: TRBV9; CDR3aa: CASSVVDNSPLHF; CDR3nt: TGTGCCAGCAGCGTAGTAGATAATTCACCCCTCCACTTT
j_gene: TRBJ1-2; d_gene: TRBD1; abundance: -; v_gene: TRBV28; CDR3aa: CASSRQGASGYTF; CDR3nt: TGTGCCAGCAGTCGACAGGGGGCGAGTGGCTACACCTTC
j_gene: TRBJ1-3; d_gene: TRBD1; abundance: -; v_gene: TRBV28; CDR3aa: CASRPGQPGNTIYF; CDR3nt: TGTGCCAGCAGACCGGGACAGCCTGGAAACACCATATATTTT
j_gene: TRBJ2-3; d_gene: TRBD1; abundance: -; v_gene: TRBV9; CDR3aa: CASSVEGTGSSTDTQYF; CDR3nt: TGTGCCAGCAGCGTAGAAGGGACAGGATCTAGCACAGATACGCAGTATTTT
j_gene: TRBJ1-3; d_gene: -; abundance: -; v_gene: TRBV5-1; CDR3aa: CASSLTAFSGNTIYF; CDR3nt: TGCGCCAGCAGCTTGACAGCCTTCTCTGGAAACACCATATATTTT
j_gene: TRBJ1-1; d_gene: -; abundance: -; v_gene: TRBV20-1; CDR3aa: CSASGTLEAFF; CDR3nt: TGCAGTGCTAGTGGGACATTAGAAGCTTTCTTT
j_gene: TRBJ1-1; d_gene: TRBD1; abundance: -; v_gene: TRBV6-6; CDR3aa: CASSPAGGLTEAFF; CDR3nt: TGTGCCAGCAGTCCAGCAGGGGGTTTAACTGAAGCTTTCTTT
j_gene: TRBJ2-3; d_gene: -; abundance: -; v_gene: TRBV27; CDR3aa: CASSLSTAGTDTQYF; CDR3nt: TGTGCCAGCAGTTTATCGACGGCGGGGACAGATACGCAGTATTTT
j_gene: TRBJ1-1; d_gene: -; abundance: -; v_gene: TRBV3-1/TRBV3-2; CDR3aa: CASSPTLQGLRAFF; CDR3nt: TGTGCCAGCAGCCCGACCCTTCAGGGGTTGCGGGCTTTCTTT
j_gene: TRBJ1-2; d_gene: TRBD1; abundance: -; v_gene: TRBV5-1; CDR3aa: CASSLDRGLYGYTF; CDR3nt: TGCGCCAGCAGCTTGGACAGGGGGCTGTATGGCTACACCTTC
j_gene: TRBJ1-2; d_gene: -; abundance: -; v_gene: TRBV12-3/TRBV12-4; CDR3aa: CASSFGPYTF; CDR3nt: TGTGCCAGCAGTTTTGGCCCCTACACCTTC
j_gene: TRBJ2-7; d_gene: -; abundance: few; v_gene: TRBV3-1/TRBV3-2; CDR3aa: CASTSGGLLAYEQYF; CDR3nt: TGTGCCAGCACCTCCGGGGGACTCCTCGCCTACGAGCAGTACTTC
j_gene: TRBJ1-6; d_gene: -; abundance: -; v_gene: TRBV13; CDR3aa: CASSLSASSYSPLHF; CDR3nt: TGTGCCAGCAGCTTATCCGCGTCCTCGTATTCACCCCTCCACTTT
j_gene: TRBJ1-3; d_gene: -; abundance: -; v_gene: TRBV12-3/TRBV12-4; CDR3aa: CASIGHTIYF; CDR3nt: TGTGCCAGCATTGGGCACACCATATATTTT
j_gene: TRBJ1-5; d_gene: TRBD1; abundance: -; v_gene: TRBV11-2; CDR3aa: CASSRTGGQPQHF; CDR3nt: TGTGCCAGCAGCCGCACAGGGGGTCAGCCCCAGCATTTT
j_gene: TRBJ1-6; d_gene: TRBD1; abundance: once; v_gene: TRBV9; CDR3aa: CASSVLGTGSNSPLHF; CDR3nt: TGTGCCAGCAGCGTTCTGGGGACAGGGAGTAATTCACCCCTCCACTTT
j_gene: TRBJ1-1; d_gene: -; abundance: once; v_gene: TRBV15; CDR3aa: CATPGQTEAFF; CDR3nt: TGTGCCACCCCAGGGCAAACTGAAGCTTTCTTT
j_gene: TRBJ2-3; d_gene: -; abundance: -; v_gene: TRBV5-1; CDR3aa: CASSLWGYTDTQYF; CDR3nt: TGCGCCAGCAGCTTGTGGGGCTACACAGATACGCAGTATTTT
j_gene: TRBJ1-1; d_gene: -; abundance: -; v_gene: TRBV6-6; CDR3aa: CASSLQGNTEAFF; CDR3nt: TGTGCCAGCAGCTTGCAGGGCAACACTGAAGCTTTCTTT
j_gene: TRBJ1-1; d_gene: -; abundance: -; v_gene: TRBV7-2; CDR3aa: CASSLAGVWTEAFF; CDR3nt: TGTGCCAGCAGCTTAGCAGGGGTGTGGACTGAAGCTTTCTTT
j_gene: TRBJ2-1; d_gene: -; abundance: -; v_gene: TRBV9; CDR3aa: CASSAPNRENEQFF; CDR3nt: TGTGCCAGCAGCGCCCCGAACAGGGAGAATGAGCAGTTCTTC